These 25 T cell receptor beta chains came from one sample sequenced in a study of shared clonotypes between healthy human individuals. Produced via immunoSEQ multiplex PCR; TCRdb's table is partial and in-frame only. The sample lists 2,500,000 or so clones; approximately 92% were seen once. Source material: naive CD4+ T cells sorted from blood. Specified subset: CD45RA+ positively selected. These TCRs come from a man younger than 30 in good health.

The rearrangement links TRBV18 to TRBJ1-2, with 9 bases lining up with TRBD1. Germline V CDR1 and CDR2: KGHSH, LQKENI. The CDR3 length is 15 residues. Germline trimming cut 0 bases from V and 2 bases from J; bases unmatched to any gene: 1. In DNA, the CDR3 is TGTGCCAGCTCACCACCACAGGGGGCAAACTATGGCTACACCTTC. Translated, it gives CASSPPQGANYGYTF.

The chain combines TRBV6-5 with TRBJ1-1; D is ambiguous. This CDR3 contains 13 residues. Trimming took off 4 bases at V and 9 bases at J, with 15 bases between the two ends. Germline V gene lookup returns CDR1 MNHEY and CDR2 SVGAGI. The DNA for the CDR3 is TGTGCCAGCAGTTCCGAGTCGCCAGCCAAAGCTTTCTTT. Translation gives CASSSESPAKAFF.

V gene TRBV28 combines with J gene TRBJ2-1, with a tentative D call TRBD2 (5 bases). Looked up from germline, CDR1 is MDHEN and CDR2 is SYDVKM. The CDR3 is 15 residues long. V was trimmed by 6 bases and J by 0 bases, leaving 12 bases between them. The CDR3 region is CASRTDFTSYNEQFF. CDR3 DNA: TGTGCCAGCAGGACGGACTTTACCTCCTACAATGAGCAGTTCTTC.

The CDR3 protein is CASSWGQISYEQYF. The CDR3, as DNA: TGCGCCAGCAGCTGGGGACAGATATCCTACGAGCAGTACTTC. V and J are TRBV5-1 and TRBJ2-7; 7 bases match TRBD1. The CDR3 totals 14 residues. The J segment lost 1 base and the V segment lost 3 bases, leaving 4 bases of the junction unmatched. Per the germline V gene, CDR1 is SGHRS and CDR2 is YFSETQ.

The J gene is TRBJ2-2, the V gene TRBV12-5, with TRBD2 as a possible D gene (5 bases). Trimming left V 6 bases short and J 0 bases short, with 8 bases between. The CDR3 has 14 residues. Germline V gives CDR1 LGHNT, CDR2 FRNRAP. The CDR3 is CASGDFPNTGELFF. Written as DNA, the CDR3 is TGTGCTAGTGGGGACTTCCCGAACACCGGGGAGCTGTTTTTT. Full variable domain (rest looked up from reference TRBV12-5 and TRBJ2-2): DARVTQTPRHKVTEMGQEVTMRCQPILGHNTVFWYRQTMMQGLELLAYFRNRAPLDDSGMPKDRFSAEMPDATLATLKIQPSEPRDSAVYFCASGDFPNTGELFFGEGSRLTVL.

The rearrangement joins TRBV5-1 to TRBJ1-2; D is unclear. The ends were cut back, 0 bases at V and 3 bases at J, with 9 bases in the middle. The CDR3 has 14 amino acids. The germline gives CDR1 SGHRS, CDR2 YFSETQ. The CDR3 sequence is CASSLGGKDYGYTF. CDR3 nucleotide sequence: TGCGCCAGCAGCTTGGGAGGGAAGGACTATGGCTACACCTTC.

This rearrangement joins TRBV25-1 to TRBJ2-2, with 9 bases aligning to TRBD2. The length of the CDR3 is 15 residues. Germline V gene sequence: CDR1 MGHDK, CDR2 SYGVNS. V lost 4 bases and J lost 9; bases outside the gene matches: 9. CDR3: CASSGAGGPARELFF. CDR3 nucleotides: TGTGCCAGCAGTGGAGCGGGAGGTCCCGCCCGGGAGCTGTTTTTT.

The genes are TRBV7-9 and TRBJ2-2; TRBD2 matches at 16 bases. The CDR3 is made up of 16 amino acids. J gave up 3 bases and V 10 bases, and 5 bases lay outside the gene matches. Germline lookup yields CDR1 SEHNR and CDR2 FQNEAQ (reference sequence). CDR3 DNA: TGTGCCACCCCCGGGACTAGCGGGAGGGACACCGGGGAGCTGTTTTTT. It is translated as CATPGTSGRDTGELFF.

V usage is TRBV2 and J usage is TRBJ2-7; 8 bases fit TRBD1. V lost 8 bases and J lost 4; bases outside the gene matches: 7. From germline, CDR1 is SNHLY and CDR2 FYNNEI. This CDR3 region has 13 residues. The CDR3 DNA is TGTGCCAGCGTACAGGGGGTCGGGTACGAGCAGTACTTC. This encodes CASVQGVGYEQYF.

The chain joins TRBV19 to TRBJ1-1; 9 positions match TRBD1. CDR1 and CDR2 from the germline V gene are LNHDA and SQIVND (reference sequence). J gave up 2 bases and V 5 bases, and 6 bases lay outside the gene matches. The CDR3 is made up of 15 amino acids. CDR3 region: CASSPGTGSNTEAFF. The CDR3 bases are TGTGCCAGTAGTCCGGGGACAGGGTCAAACACTGAAGCTTTCTTT.

A note on this clone: Other DNA sequences from this sample encode an identical CDR3 as well. The chain couples TRBV7-9 to TRBJ2-7; no firm D call. The germline V gene has CDR1 SEHNR and CDR2 FQNEAQ (reference sequence). The CDR3 has 12 amino acids. The V and J ends lost 1 base and 4 bases respectively, with 5 bases between them. The CDR3 DNA reads as TGTGCCAGCAGCTTAGGGCAGTACGAGCAGTACTTC. This encodes CASSLGQYEQYF. Together with reference TRBV7-9 and TRBJ2-7, the CDR3 gives the full variable domain: DTGVSQNPRHKITKRGQNVTFRCDPISEHNRLYWYRQTLGQGPEFLTYFQNEAQLEKSRLLSDRFSAERPKGSFSTLEIQRTEQGDSAMYLCASSLGQYEQYFGPGTRLTVT.

J is TRBJ2-7 and V is TRBV10-1, with D maybe TRBD2 (6 bases). The CDR3 length is 16 residues. Germline values: CDR1 WNHNN, CDR2 SYGVQD (reference sequence). Trimming removed 0 bases at V and 4 bases at J, with 16 bases between. The CDR3 sequence: CASSESTGGTRYEQYF. The CDR3 DNA reads TGCGCCAGCAGTGAGTCGACTGGAGGGACTCGGTACGAGCAGTACTTC.

The rearrangement links TRBV7-9 to TRBJ2-7; D is perhaps TRBD1 (5 bases). Germline-derived CDR1 and CDR2 are SEHNR and FQNEAQ (reference sequence). The CDR3 has 14 amino acids. Trimming pared 0 bases from V and 5 bases from J, leaving 11 bases between. The CDR3 DNA is TGTGCCAGCAGCTTAGCAGGGGCATTGAACGAGCAGTACTTC. Protein: CASSLAGALNEQYF.

The chain carries TRBV5-4 and TRBJ1-2; the D gene is possibly TRBD1 (5 bases). The CDR3 is 13 residues long. With 6 bases removed from V and 3 bases from J, the gap between germline ends came to 12 bases. In germline, CDR1 is SGHNT, CDR2 YYREEE (reference sequence). Here the CDR3 reads CASTADRYYGYTF. CDR3 DNA sequence: TGTGCCAGCACCGCTGACAGATACTATGGCTACACCTTC.

The chain is built from TRBV5-1 and TRBJ2-5, with 7 bases aligning to TRBD2. The DNA end is a closer match to TRBJ2-7, so the J assignment may be wrong. CDR3 size: 16 residues. Germline V gene data show CDR1 as SGHRS and CDR2 as YFSETQ. The CDR3 bases are TGCGCCAGCAGCTTGGGGGGCGGGAGTATGGTCTACGAGCAGTACTTC. Translation: CASSLGGGSMVYEQYF.

The chain recombines TRBV6-5 with TRBJ2-7; TRBD1 agrees at 8 bases. The CDR3 length is 15 residues. Germline lookup yields CDR1 MNHEY and CDR2 SVGAGI. V was clipped by 7 bases and J by 0 bases; unmatched bases: 8. In DNA form, the CDR3 reads TGTGCCAGCACTCGGACAGGGCCGAGCTCCTACGAGCAGTACTTC. It codes for CASTRTGPSSYEQYF.

The chain carries TRBV6-5 and TRBJ2-7; the D is unclear. CDR3 length: 14 residues. The germline V and J ends were trimmed by 0 bases and 7 bases, with 13 bases remaining between them. Germline V lookup: CDR1 MNHEY, CDR2 SVGAGI. CDR3 protein: CASSYSMSVREQYF. The CDR3, as DNA: TGTGCCAGCAGTTACTCGATGTCCGTCAGGGAGCAGTACTTC.

As for this clone: The same CDR3 also results from other DNA sequences found in this sample. V is TRBV5-4 and J is TRBJ2-3, with 10 positions matching TRBD2. This CDR3 has 15 amino acids. J was trimmed by 0 bases and V by 3 bases; bases with no gene match: 1. Germline CDR1 and CDR2: SGHNT and YYREEE (reference sequence). CDR3 sequence: CASSSLAGSTDTQYF. CDR3 in DNA: TGTGCCAGCAGCTCACTAGCGGGAAGCACAGATACGCAGTATTTT.

The rearrangement joins TRBV4-3 to TRBJ2-7, with TRBD1 identical over 8 bases. CDR3 length equals 16 residues. V trimming: 1 base; J trimming: 2 bases; junction bases outside the gene matches: 7. Germline assignment: CDR1 LGHNA and CDR2 YSLEER. CDR3 sequence reads: CASSQGSGGWAYEQYF. The DNA for the CDR3 is TGCGCCAGCAGCCAAGGGTCAGGGGGCTGGGCCTACGAGCAGTACTTC.

This clone was observed once. The chain carries TRBV4-1 and TRBJ1-6, with TRBD1 matching 7 bases. V shed 6 bases and J 7 bases; nucleotides not matched to a gene: 9. Germline lookup yields CDR1 MGHRA and CDR2 YSYEKL. The CDR3 is 15 residues long. In DNA form, the CDR3 reads TGCGCCAGCAGGCGAGCCGGGACAGAAAATTCACCCCTCCACTTT. Translated, it gives CASRRAGTENSPLHF.

This clone was picked up a small number of times. At one end the junction does not follow the germline gene, possibly because of a read error. This rearrangement joins TRBV2 to TRBJ2-7; 8 positions agree with TRBD1. Germline V gives CDR1 SNHLY, CDR2 FYNNEI. The CDR3 consists of 13 residues. CDR3 DNA: TGTGCCAGCTGTGAACAGGGGGGTCACGAGCAGTACTTC. Translating it yields CASCEQGGHEQYF. The whole variable domain, filled in from reference TRBV2 and TRBJ2-7, reads EPEVTQTPSHQVTQMGQEVILRCVPISNHLYFYWYRQILGQKVEFLVSFYNNEISEKSEIFDDQFSVERPDGSNFTLKIRSTKLEDSAMYFCASCEQGGHEQYFGPGTRLTVT.

The chain links TRBV28 to TRBJ1-2; D possibly corresponds to TRBD1 (6 bases). Germline CDR1 reads MDHEN; CDR2 reads SYDVKM. This CDR3 is built from 14 residues. V was shortened by 6 bases and J by 5 bases, with 16 bases between the two germline ends. This chain's CDR3 is CASRFSGGGYGYTF. CDR3 in DNA: TGTGCCAGCAGATTCTCCGGGGGCGGGTATGGCTACACCTTC.

J is TRBJ2-1 and V is TRBV4-3, with D possibly being TRBD1 (6 bases). The germline V gene has CDR1 LGHNA and CDR2 YSLEER. The V and J ends lost 3 bases and 4 bases respectively, with 10 bases between them. CDR3 length: 14 residues. DNA for the CDR3: TGCGCCAGCAGCCACTCAACAGGGTACAATGAGCAGTTCTTC. It encodes CASSHSTGYNEQFF.

CDR3 sequence reads: CSAAARDRGVYEQYF. CDR3 sequence (DNA): TGCAGCGCCGCTGCCCGGGACAGGGGGGTCTACGAGCAGTACTTC. The rearrangement uses TRBV29-1 and TRBJ2-7; 11 nucleotides align to TRBD1. Germline CDR1 SQVTM, CDR2 ANQGSEA. The length of the CDR3 is 15 residues. V lost 7 bases to trimming and J lost 3 bases; unmatched junction nucleotides: 11.

The chain is built from TRBV30 and TRBJ2-1; TRBD2 might be the D (5 bases). This CDR3 is built from 12 residues. Per the germline V gene, CDR1 is GTSNPN and CDR2 is SVGIG (reference sequence). Trimming took off 2 bases at V and 7 bases at J, with 9 bases between the two ends. The CDR3 loop reads CAWSNRGNEQFF. The CDR3 nucleotides are TGTGCCTGGAGTAACAGAGGGAATGAGCAGTTCTTC. Variable domain in full (rest from reference TRBV30 and TRBJ2-1): SQTIHQWPATLVQPVGSPLSLECTVEGTSNPNLYWYRQAAGRGLQLLFYSVGIGQISSEVPQNLSASRPQDRQFILSSKKLLLSDSGFYLCAWSNRGNEQFFGPGTRLTVL.